This TCR beta chain came from a study of identical twins. Each CDR3 protein gets one entry after TCRdb re-called the 5' RACE reads with MiXCR. This table has around 340,000 distinct CDR3 sequences, more than 9% appearing once. Findings and limits, study-wide: The authors drew conclusions from cross-sectional statistical analysis rather than following the same donors.

This clonotype has a handful of counts. Its cognate antigen is unknown. This CDR3 is 16 amino acids long. Germline V lookup: CDR1 DFQATT, CDR2 SNEGSKA (reference sequence). Trimming shortened V by 2 bases and J by 0 bases, and 14 bases separated the two germline ends. These same data were also listed under a study on yellow fever vaccine responses in identical twins.

The sequence was obtained from a woman aged 18-30 years in good health. V and J are TRBV20-1 and TRBJ2-1, with D possibly matching TRBD2 (6 bases). Sequencing was done on a sample of CD8+ T cells sorted from blood. The CDR3 is CSARPLSGSSYNEQFF. For the CDR3, the DNA is TGCAGTGCTAGACCCCTTAGCGGAAGCTCCTACAATGAGCAGTTCTTC.